This passage covers 8 T cell receptor beta chains from one sample sequenced in a study of cytomegalovirus exposure and HLA in healthy donors. It was with 60 Vbeta and 13 Jbeta primers that the PCR ran. Libraries were prepared by immunoSEQ multiplex PCR; TCRdb keeps only in-frame clonotypes and omits some of them. Found here are about 100,000 clones, around 76% of them singletons; the top ten hold roughly 7%. Sample: PBMCs. All receptors come from a man in his forties in good health and CMV-seropositive.

This chain joins TRBV4-3 and TRBJ2-7; TRBD2 matches 8 bases. Germline values: CDR1 LGHNA, CDR2 YSLEER. This CDR3 region has 15 residues. V lost 3 bases, J lost 1 base, and 5 bases stayed unmatched. For the CDR3, the DNA is TGCGCCAGCAGCCAGGCGACTAGCGCGTCCTACGAGCAGTACTTC. Translation: CASSQATSASYEQYF.

This chain uses TRBV9 with TRBJ2-5; D may be TRBD1 (5 bases). Near its end, the DNA agrees better with TRBJ2-7, so the J call may be wrong. The germline CDR1 and CDR2 sequences are SGDLS and YYNGEE. The CDR3 loop spans 15 amino acids. Here the CDR3 DNA reads TGTGCCAGCAGCGTCGCCATAGGGGCCGGTTACGAGCAGTACTTC. Translated: CASSVAIGAGYEQYF.

The chain has TRBV5-4 and TRBJ2-5; 9 bases agree with TRBD2. Germline trimming cut 3 bases from V and 4 bases from J; bases unmatched to any gene: 7. The CDR3 consists of 15 residues. The germline V gene encodes CDR1 SGHNT and CDR2 YYREEE (reference sequence). CDR3: CASSSGTSTGETQYF. In DNA form, the CDR3 reads TGTGCCAGCAGCTCCGGGACTAGCACCGGAGAGACCCAGTACTTC.

This sequence joins TRBV5-1 and TRBJ2-5; the match to TRBD1 covers 7 bases. The DNA end is a closer match to TRBJ2-7, so the J assignment may be wrong. The CDR3 is made up of 15 amino acids. Germline V gene data show CDR1 as SGHRS and CDR2 as YFSETQ. In nucleotides, the CDR3 is TGCGCCAGCAGCTTGGGGGGGACAGCGAATTACGAGCAGTACTTC. Translating gives CASSLGGTANYEQYF.

The chain recombines TRBV10-1 with TRBJ2-3; D possibly corresponds to TRBD2 (5 bases). Trimming stripped 2 bases from V and 2 bases from J, with 14 bases between. The germline gives CDR1 WNHNN, CDR2 SYGVQD (reference sequence). CDR3 length: 16 amino acids. Here the CDR3 DNA reads TGCGCCAGCAGTGAGGGCAGAGGGCAATACACAGATACGCAGTATTTT. Its protein product is CASSEGRGQYTDTQYF.

The genes are TRBV9 and TRBJ1-1; D possibly corresponds to TRBD1 (6 bases). V dropped 4 bases and J dropped 6 bases, with 16 bases sitting between them. This CDR3 has 14 amino acids. Germline V CDR1 and CDR2: SGDLS, YYNGEE. Here the CDR3 DNA reads TGTGCCAGCAGCCGAAGAACAGGGACGGCTGAAGCTTTCTTT. This gives the protein CASSRRTGTAEAFF.

This clone was counted a few times. V and J are TRBV28 and TRBJ2-7; 8 bases are shared with TRBD1. The length of the CDR3 is 15 residues. With 7 bases clipped from V and 4 bases from J, the junction kept 12 bases outside the gene matches. Germline CDR1 is MDHEN and CDR2 is SYDVKM. CDR3 nucleotide sequence: TGTGCCAGCACCGACTCCGGGACAGGCAATTACGAGCAGTACTTC. Translated: CASTDSGTGNYEQYF.

This chain uses TRBV7-9 with TRBJ2-1; D gene uncertain. This CDR3 is built from 11 residues. V dropped 3 bases and J dropped 7 bases, with 4 bases sitting between them. Looked up from germline, CDR1 is SEHNR and CDR2 is FQNEAQ (reference sequence). The CDR3 bases are TGTGCCAGCAGCTTTCAGAATGAGCAGTTCTTC. It specifies CASSFQNEQFF.